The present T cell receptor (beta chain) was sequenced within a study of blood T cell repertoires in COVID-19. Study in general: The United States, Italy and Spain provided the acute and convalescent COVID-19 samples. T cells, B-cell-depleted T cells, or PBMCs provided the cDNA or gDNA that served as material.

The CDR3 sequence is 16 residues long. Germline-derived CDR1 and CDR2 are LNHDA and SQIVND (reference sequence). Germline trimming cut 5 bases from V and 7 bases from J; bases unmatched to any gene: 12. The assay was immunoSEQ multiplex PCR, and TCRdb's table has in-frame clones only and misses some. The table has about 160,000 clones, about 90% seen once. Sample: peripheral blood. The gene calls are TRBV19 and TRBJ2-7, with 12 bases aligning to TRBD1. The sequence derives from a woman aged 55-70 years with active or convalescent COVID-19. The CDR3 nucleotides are TGTGCCAGTAGTGCCCTCCCGGGACAGGGGGCGCGTGAGCAGTACTTC. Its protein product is CASSALPGQGAREQYF.